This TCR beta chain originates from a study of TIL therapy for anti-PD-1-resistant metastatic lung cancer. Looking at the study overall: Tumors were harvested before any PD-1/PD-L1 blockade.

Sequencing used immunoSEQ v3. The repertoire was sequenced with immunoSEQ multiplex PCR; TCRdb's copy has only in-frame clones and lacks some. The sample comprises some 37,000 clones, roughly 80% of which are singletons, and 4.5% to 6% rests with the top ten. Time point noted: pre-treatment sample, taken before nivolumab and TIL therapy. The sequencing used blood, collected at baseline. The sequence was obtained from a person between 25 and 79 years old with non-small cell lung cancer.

CDR3: CSVRTGGRYEQYF. CDR3 bases: TGCAGCGTTAGGACAGGGGGTAGATACGAGCAGTACTTC. V usage is TRBV29-1 and J usage is TRBJ2-5; 10 nucleotides match TRBD1. The better agreement between TRBJ2-7 and the DNA end casts doubt on the J call. Germline assignment: CDR1 SQVTM and CDR2 ANQGSEA. The CDR3 is 13 residues long.